The 18 T cell receptor beta chains below all came from one sample that was sequenced in a study of blood T cells in healthy people across ages. A second PCR of roughly 7 to 11 cycles used a sample-barcoded 5' primer and a J-beta primer mix. TCRdb itself ran the 5' RACE reads through MiXCR, one entry per CDR3 protein. The sample consists of approximately 780,000 distinct CDR3 sequences, roughly 25% of them appearing once. Another study also made use of these data, one on T cells of mothers and their children.

The material sequenced was blood. The receptor set was obtained from a boy aged 5-17 years in good health.

Remarks on this clonotype: One end of the junction fails to match germline, which may point to a read error. The chain carries TRBV20-1 and TRBJ2-7; D remains ambiguous. The V gene's germline CDR1 is DFQATT and CDR2 SNEGSKA (reference sequence). The CDR3 consists of 12 residues. Here the CDR3 DNA reads TGCAGTGCTAGGTGGGATACCTACGGGCAGTACTTC. As protein: CSARWDTYGQYF.

The chain is built from TRBV10-3 and TRBJ1-2, with 7 bases fitting TRBD1. Germline CDR1 is ENHRY and CDR2 is SYGVKD. This CDR3 is 13 amino acids long. J was trimmed by 4 bases and V by 3 bases; bases with no gene match: 2. The CDR3 protein is CAISDGTVYGYTF. The CDR3, as DNA: TGTGCCATCAGTGACGGGACAGTCTATGGCTACACCTTC.

This clonotype was found once. The V call is TRBV20-1, the J call TRBJ1-4; TRBD1 is a possible D gene (5 bases). Germline V gene data show CDR1 as DFQATT and CDR2 as SNEGSKA (reference sequence). V was shortened by 5 bases and J by 5 bases, with 15 bases between the two germline ends. The CDR3 covers 14 residues. CDR3 sequence (DNA): TGCAGTGCTCGGGGGGTTCGGGAAAATGAAAAACTGTTTTTT. This sequence encodes CSARGVRENEKLFF.

V is TRBV15 and J is TRBJ2-5; D is possibly TRBD2 (7 bases). The CDR3 sequence is 15 residues long. Germline V lookup: CDR1 LNHNV, CDR2 YYDKDF (reference sequence). V was trimmed by 3 bases and J by 3 bases, leaving 14 bases between them. The CDR3 sequence: CATSRPEGGKETQYF. CDR3 sequence (DNA): TGTGCCACCAGCAGGCCCGAGGGGGGGAAAGAGACCCAGTACTTC.

This clonotype turned up a few times. This chain uses TRBV24-1 with TRBJ2-5; 10 positions match TRBD1. The CDR3 runs 15 residues. Germline CDR1 and CDR2: KGHDR and SFDVKD. J gave up 4 bases and V 3 bases, and 4 bases lay outside the gene matches. CDR3 loop: CATSDKRDRGETQYF. For the CDR3, the DNA is TGTGCCACCAGTGATAAACGGGACAGGGGAGAGACCCAGTACTTC.

CDR3 region: CASSQDTVAGEQYF. DNA of the CDR3: TGTGCCAGCAGCCAAGATACCGTGGCGGGAGAGCAGTACTTC. The rearrangement joins TRBV3-1 to TRBJ2-1, with a tentative D call TRBD2 (6 bases). The DNA end favors TRBJ2-7, so the J call may be wrong. From germline, CDR1 is LGHDT and CDR2 YNNKEL (reference sequence). The CDR3 runs to 14 residues.

There are many counts of this clonotype. The chain uses TRBV7-2 and TRBJ2-3; the D is unclear. With 4 bases removed from V and 2 bases from J, the gap between germline ends came to 10 bases. Germline CDR1 and CDR2: SGHTA and FQGNSA. The CDR3 runs 14 residues. The CDR3 here is CASSSVGYTDTQYF. DNA for the CDR3: TGTGCCAGCAGCTCTGTGGGCTACACAGATACGCAGTATTTT.

A few counts support this clonotype. The chain's CDR3 is CSVPRGHGYTF. In DNA form, the CDR3 reads TGCAGCGTTCCCAGGGGACATGGCTACACCTTC. The rearrangement links TRBV29-1 to TRBJ1-2, with D maybe TRBD1 (6 bases). The CDR3 totals 11 residues. Trimming cost V 5 bases and J 6 bases, with 10 bases left between them. Germline V lookup: CDR1 SQVTM, CDR2 ANQGSEA. The full variable domain, its missing parts supplied by reference TRBV29-1 and TRBJ1-2, is SAVISQKPSRDICQRGTSLTIQCQVDSQVTMMFWYRQQPGQSLTLIATANQGSEATYESGFVIDKFPISRPNLTFSTLTVSNMSPEDSSIYLCSVPRGHGYTFGSGTRLTVV.

The sample holds a few counts of this clonotype. The J gene is TRBJ2-3, the V gene TRBV5-1; the D call may be TRBD1 or TRBD2 (6 bases each). Germline assignment: CDR1 SGHRS and CDR2 YFSETQ. The CDR3 spans 14 residues. Trimming left V 1 base short and J 6 bases short, with 12 bases between. The CDR3 DNA is TGCGCCAGCAGCTTGAGGGGGGACGCGGATACGCAGTATTTT. Translating gives CASSLRGDADTQYF.

The chain is built from TRBV4-1 and TRBJ2-5; TRBD1 aligns across 7 bases. V gave up 0 bases and J gave up 4 bases; unmatched junction bases: 8. This CDR3 contains 16 residues. Germline V CDR1 and CDR2: MGHRA, YSYEKL. CDR3 sequence (DNA): TGCGCCAGCAGCCAAGATTGGCAGGGGGTAGCAGAGACCCAGTACTTC. This gives the protein CASSQDWQGVAETQYF.

This chain connects TRBV10-3 to TRBJ2-5, with 11 bases fitting TRBD1. The J call is in doubt because the DNA end fits TRBJ2-7 better. The germline V gene encodes CDR1 ENHRY and CDR2 SYGVKD. CDR3 length: 14 amino acids. CDR3 DNA sequence: TGTGCCATCAGGTCTGGGACAGGGGGGGACGAGCAGTACTTC. Amino acids: CAIRSGTGGDEQYF.

The genes are TRBV21-1 and TRBJ2-5. TRBV21-1 is classified as a pseudogene. The CDR3 contains 15 residues. The CDR3 DNA is TGTGCCAGCAGCCCGGACGGCTCGCCCATAGAGACCCAGTACTTC. Translated: CASSPDGSPIETQYF.

This clonotype was counted only a few times. This chain connects TRBV6-1 to TRBJ2-3, with D unresolved. This CDR3 has 14 residues. Germline lookup yields CDR1 MNHNS and CDR2 SASEGT. V was trimmed by 2 bases and J by 7 bases, leaving 13 bases between them. This CDR3 is CASSESGPLHTQYF. In DNA, the CDR3 is TGTGCCAGCAGTGAATCTGGACCGTTGCATACGCAGTATTTT.

This clonotype showed up just a few times. The chain combines TRBV5-1 with TRBJ1-6; no clear D. The CDR3 totals 14 residues. Trimming took 3 bases from V and 7 from J, leaving 11 bases between them. Germline lookup yields CDR1 SGHRS and CDR2 YFSETQ. The CDR3 loop reads CASSSSGRNSPLHF. Written as DNA, the CDR3 is TGCGCCAGCAGCTCGAGTGGGAGGAATTCACCCCTCCACTTT.

V and J are TRBV11-2 and TRBJ2-3; 7 positions match TRBD1. The CDR3 is 16 amino acids. Germline V gene data show CDR1 as SGHAT and CDR2 as FQNNGV. Trimming took 0 bases from V and 1 from J; bases not matched to a gene: 4. CDR3 bases: TGTGCCAGCAGCTTAGATCGAGGGGGCGGCACAGATACGCAGTATTTT. This sequence encodes CASSLDRGGGTDTQYF.

This clonotype was seen more than once but under ten times. The chain links TRBV10-2 to TRBJ2-7; no definite D call. The CDR3 contains 13 residues. Germline lookup yields CDR1 WSHSY and CDR2 SAAADI. V was trimmed by 4 bases and J by 3 bases, leaving 10 bases between them. This CDR3 reads CASSGGPHYEQYF. The CDR3 DNA follows: TGCGCCAGCAGTGGGGGTCCCCACTACGAGCAGTACTTC.

The J gene is TRBJ1-1, the V gene TRBV12-3 or TRBV12-4, with D uncertain. Trimming took off 6 bases at V and 3 bases at J, with 11 bases between the two ends. The CDR3 length is 13 residues. CDR3 DNA sequence: TGTGCCAGCAGCGGACCCTTAGACACTGAAGCTTTCTTT. Amino acid sequence: CASSGPLDTEAFF.

This clonotype was found a few times. The DNA for the CDR3 is TGTGCCAGCAGCTTAGTACCCATCGAGCAGTACTTC. Protein sequence: CASSLVPIEQYF. J is TRBJ2-7 and V is TRBV7-8; D gene uncertain. V was trimmed by 1 base and J by 6 bases, leaving 7 bases between them. The length of the CDR3 is 12 residues. Germline CDR1 is SGHVS and CDR2 is FQNEAQ.